A selection of T cell receptor beta chains follows, all from one sample in a study of beta chain features in type 1 diabetes. The protocol was immunoSEQ multiplex PCR, while the TCRdb copy is restricted to in-frame clones and leaves out a portion. In the table there are some 120,000 clones, 15% to 20% of which are singletons. The source material was central memory CD4+ T cells from blood. The receptors originated from a young man with type 1 diabetes. The CDR3 runs from the conserved cysteine through the conserved F or W. D genes are given only for firm matches. Expanded clones are given a class, and other clones once, few, many or no size at all.

>few|-|TRBV15|TRBJ2-3
CATKSTDTQYF
TGTGCCACCAAAAGCACAGATACGCAGTATTTT
>-|-|TRBV11-3|TRBJ1-6
CASSLDRNSPLHF
TGTGCCAGCAGCCTGGACCGGAATTCACCCCTCCACTTT
>-|-|TRBV6-5|TRBJ2-6
CASSYSTGSGANVLTF
TGTGCCAGCAGTTACTCGACGGGTTCTGGGGCCAACGTCCTGACTTTC
>-|TRBD2|TRBV18|TRBJ2-1
CASSPPLAGGLYNEQFF
TGTGCCAGCTCACCCCCATTAGCGGGAGGGCTCTACAATGAGCAGTTCTTC
>-|-|TRBV7-9|TRBJ2-1
CATEPGLYNEQFF
TGTGCCACCGAACCGGGACTCTACAATGAGCAGTTCTTC
>few|-|TRBV10-3|TRBJ2-7
CAISHGTLRTYEQYF
TGTGCCATCTCGCATGGGACCCTCCGTACCTACGAGCAGTACTTC
>few|TRBD1|TRBV28|TRBJ1-5
CASSPDRESQPQHF
TGTGCCAGCAGCCCTGACAGGGAAAGTCAGCCCCAGCATTTT
>-|TRBD2|TRBV11-1|TRBJ2-1
CASSPGTTRNEQFF
TGTGCCAGCAGCCCAGGGACTACTAGGAATGAGCAGTTCTTC
>-|-|TRBV14|TRBJ1-3
CASSQVLRNTIYF
TGTGCCAGCAGCCAAGTCTTGAGAAACACCATATATTTT
>-|-|TRBV9|TRBJ1-3
CASSAVQGNTIYF
TGTGCCAGCAGCGCCGTTCAAGGAAACACCATATATTTT
>few|-|TRBV7-6|TRBJ2-5
CASSLVPSRQETQYF
TGTGCCAGCAGCTTAGTGCCTAGCAGGCAAGAGACCCAGTACTTC
>few|TRBD2|TRBV6-5|TRBJ2-3
CASSYRGADTQYF
TGTGCCAGCAGTTACCGGGGGGCAGATACGCAGTATTTT
>few|-|TRBV28|TRBJ2-7
CASSLSPGSYEQYF
TGTGCCAGCAGTTTATCGCCAGGGTCCTACGAGCAGTACTTC
>-|-|TRBV29-1|TRBJ2-1
CSGAGGNNEQFF
TGCAGCGGGGCAGGGGGGAACAATGAGCAGTTCTTC
>-|-|TRBV10-3|TRBJ2-3
CASTPGQITDTQYF
TGTGCCTCCACCCCGGGGCAGATCACAGATACGCAGTATTTT
>few|-|TRBV14|TRBJ1-5
CASSEGTARGQPQHF
TGTGCCAGCAGCGAAGGGACCGCTCGGGGTCAGCCCCAGCATTTT
>few|-|TRBV7-9|TRBJ2-3
CASSPGLSSTDTQYF
TGTGCCAGCAGCCCGGGGCTGTCTAGCACAGATACGCAGTATTTT
>-|-|TRBV5-8|TRBJ1-4
CASSLVGGGNEKLFF
TGTGCCAGCAGCTTGGTGGGGGGCGGTAATGAAAAACTGTTTTTT
>few|-|TRBV6-4|TRBJ2-7
CASSDSRDPYEQYF
TGTGCCAGCAGTGACTCCCGGGACCCCTACGAGCAGTACTTC
>-|-|TRBV27|TRBJ2-5
CASSLSSWGAGETQYF
TGTGCCAGCAGTTTATCGTCATGGGGGGCCGGAGAGACCCAGTACTTC
>-|TRBD1|TRBV11-2|TRBJ2-7
CASSAPDRAYEQYF
TGTGCCAGCAGCGCGCCCGACAGGGCGTACGAGCAGTACTTC
>-|-|TRBV7-2|TRBJ1-6
CASSPGTRRGNSPLHF
TGTGCCAGCAGCCCCGGCACCCGGCGGGGGAATTCACCCCTCCACTTT
>-|-|TRBV5-4|TRBJ2-1
CASSLELDSSYNEQFF
TGTGCCAGCAGCTTGGAGCTAGACAGCTCCTACAATGAGCAGTTCTTC
>few|-|TRBV5-4|TRBJ2-5
CASSLPGQETQYF
TGTGCCAGCAGCTTGCCCGGACAGGAGACCCAGTACTTC
>few|-|TRBV21-1|TRBJ2-3
CASSKEDPAGCTDTQYF
TGTGCCAGCAGCAAAGAAGATCCAGCGGGATGCACAGATACGCAGTATTTT
>-|-|TRBV29-1|TRBJ2-1
CSVELVGGEQFF
TGCAGCGTTGAACTAGTAGGGGGTGAGCAGTTCTTC
>few|TRBD1|TRBV14|TRBJ1-3
CASSPGTVLTGNTIYF
TGTGCCAGCAGTCCCGGGACAGTCCTTACTGGAAACACCATATATTTT
>few|TRBD2|TRBV6-6|TRBJ2-1
CASSYSPGLAGGEQFF
TGTGCCAGCAGTTATTCTCCGGGACTAGCGGGAGGGGAGCAGTTCTTC
>-|-|TRBV2|TRBJ1-1
CASSEALGGHRAFF
TGTGCCAGCAGTGAAGCGCTTGGGGGGCATAGGGCTTTCTTT
>many|TRBD2|TRBV18|TRBJ2-3
CASSRRETDTQYF
TGTGCCAGCTCACGGCGGGAGACAGATACGCAGTATTTT
>few|-|TRBV7-2|TRBJ2-3
CASSLALYTDTQYF
TGTGCCAGCAGCTTGGCCCTCTACACAGATACGCAGTATTTT
>few|TRBD1|TRBV19|TRBJ2-5
CASSTGTGQETQYF
TGTGCCAGTAGCACCGGGACAGGCCAAGAGACCCAGTACTTC
>few|TRBD1|TRBV6-5|TRBJ2-2
CASSRQGANTGELFF
TGTGCCAGCAGTAGACAGGGGGCGAACACCGGGGAGCTGTTTTTT
>-|TRBD1|TRBV6-6|TRBJ2-1
CASSSLTGKGSNEQFF
TGTGCCAGCAGTTCCCTGACAGGGAAAGGGTCAAATGAGCAGTTCTTC
>many|-|TRBV30|TRBJ2-3
CAWSGISTDTQYF
TGTGCCTGGAGTGGGATAAGCACAGATACGCAGTATTTT
>few|TRBD1|TRBV29-1|TRBJ2-1
CSVDTGDSYNEQFF
TGCAGCGTGGATACAGGGGATTCCTACAATGAGCAGTTCTTC
>-|-|TRBV2|TRBJ1-1
CASSAAVGTEAFF
TGTGCCAGCAGTGCGGCAGTCGGCACTGAAGCTTTCTTT
>few|-|TRBV7-2|TRBJ2-3
CASSPQGGLTDTQYF
TGTGCCAGCAGCCCACAGGGGGGGTTGACAGATACGCAGTATTTT
>few|-|TRBV4-2|TRBJ2-1
CASSQDMRGSYNEQFF
TGTGCCAGCAGCCAAGATATGCGGGGCTCCTACAATGAGCAGTTCTTC
>many|-|TRBV14|TRBJ1-1
CASSPPGDGASTEAFF
TGTGCCAGCAGCCCCCCCGGGGACGGGGCTAGCACTGAAGCTTTCTTT
>few|-|TRBV29-1|TRBJ1-1
CSVKQGFTEAFF
TGCAGCGTGAAACAGGGATTTACTGAAGCTTTCTTT
>few|TRBD1|TRBV7-9|TRBJ1-1
CASSAVTGDTEAFF
TGTGCCAGCAGCGCGGTTACAGGGGACACTGAAGCTTTCTTT
>few|-|TRBV2|TRBJ1-2
CASSYVGRNGYGYTF
TGTGCCAGCAGTTACGTGGGGCGAAACGGATATGGCTACACCTTC
>-|TRBD2|TRBV29-1|TRBJ2-1
CSVVRASGRGSYNEQFF
TGCAGCGTTGTAAGGGCTAGCGGGAGAGGATCCTACAATGAGCAGTTCTTC
>few|-|TRBV29-1|TRBJ2-2
CSVEGAVRNTGELFF
TGCAGCGTTGAAGGGGCCGTCAGGAACACCGGGGAGCTGTTTTTT
>many|TRBD1|TRBV27|TRBJ2-7
CASQGQSYEQYF
TGTGCCAGCCAGGGACAGTCCTACGAGCAGTACTTC
>few|TRBD1|TRBV25-1|TRBJ1-1
CASSSPGTGTTEAFF
TGTGCCAGCAGTTCCCCCGGGACAGGGACCACTGAAGCTTTCTTT
>-|-|TRBV19|TRBJ2-1
CASSTRGLFNEQFF
TGTGCCAGTAGTACGCGGGGCTTGTTCAATGAGCAGTTCTTC
>few|TRBD2|TRBV18|TRBJ2-1
CASSNKVSGENEQFF
TGTGCCAGCTCAAATAAGGTTAGCGGGGAAAATGAGCAGTTCTTC
>-|TRBD2|TRBV5-1|TRBJ2-3
CASSLSGGPADTQYF
TGCGCCAGCAGCTTAAGCGGGGGGCCGGCAGATACGCAGTATTTT
>-|-|TRBV2|TRBJ2-6
CASSVEGTGANVLTF
TGTGCCAGCAGTGTAGAGGGTACAGGGGCCAACGTCCTGACTTTC
>-|TRBD1|TRBV29-1|TRBJ1-4
CSVSKGGAGEKLFF
TGCAGCGTTTCAAAAGGGGGCGCCGGGGAAAAACTGTTTTTT
>-|-|TRBV4-3|TRBJ2-2
CASSQELGANTGELFF
TGCGCCAGCAGCCAAGAATTAGGAGCGAACACCGGGGAGCTGTTTTTT
>few|TRBD1|TRBV5-4|TRBJ2-1
CASSSGQAYDEQFF
TGTGCCAGCAGCTCGGGACAGGCCTACGATGAGCAGTTCTTC